This T cell receptor (beta chain) derives from a study of CD8 T cells in ankylosing spondylitis. This clonotype was observed a few times. Its antigen remains unidentified. In making TCR beta libraries, quantitative 5'-RACE with molecular barcodes was used. TCRdb reprocessed the 5' RACE reads with MiXCR, giving one entry per CDR3 protein. The table shows around 220,000 distinct CDR3 sequences, with around 17% occurring only once. The CDR3 is 14 amino acids. V dropped 3 bases and J dropped 5 bases, with 11 bases sitting between them. Overall study results and limits: Ankylosing spondylitis blood seemed to carry a telltale TCR beta motif made of roughly 8 highly homologous variants.

The V call is TRBV12-3 or TRBV12-4, the J call TRBJ2-1; a possible D gene is TRBD1 (5 bases). This receptor was obtained from a male donor with ankylosing spondylitis. Sample: blood, either unsorted or a sorted T cell fraction (not recorded which). CDR3 protein: CASSFFQGDNEQFF. CDR3 DNA sequence: TGTGCCAGCAGTTTTTTCCAGGGCGACAATGAGCAGTTCTTC.